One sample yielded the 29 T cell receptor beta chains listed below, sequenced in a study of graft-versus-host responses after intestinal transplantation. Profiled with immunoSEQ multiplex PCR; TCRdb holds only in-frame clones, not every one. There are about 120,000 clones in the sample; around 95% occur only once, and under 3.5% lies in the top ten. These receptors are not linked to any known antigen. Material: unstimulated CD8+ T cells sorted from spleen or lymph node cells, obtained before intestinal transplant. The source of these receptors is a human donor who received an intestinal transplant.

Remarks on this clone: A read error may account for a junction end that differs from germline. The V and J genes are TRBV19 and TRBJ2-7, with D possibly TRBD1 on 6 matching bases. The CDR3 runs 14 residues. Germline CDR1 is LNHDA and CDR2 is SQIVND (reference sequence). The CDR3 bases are TGTGCCAGTAGCAAAGGGGGACCATCCTTCGAGCAGTACTTC. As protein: CASSKGGPSFEQYF.

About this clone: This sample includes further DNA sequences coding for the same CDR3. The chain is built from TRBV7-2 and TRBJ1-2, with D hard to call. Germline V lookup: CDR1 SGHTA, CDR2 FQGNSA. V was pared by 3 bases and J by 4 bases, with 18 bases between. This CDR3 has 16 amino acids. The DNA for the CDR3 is TGTGCCAGCAGCTTCGTCGGCGACCGATGGGTCTATGGCTACACCTTC. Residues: CASSFVGDRWVYGYTF.

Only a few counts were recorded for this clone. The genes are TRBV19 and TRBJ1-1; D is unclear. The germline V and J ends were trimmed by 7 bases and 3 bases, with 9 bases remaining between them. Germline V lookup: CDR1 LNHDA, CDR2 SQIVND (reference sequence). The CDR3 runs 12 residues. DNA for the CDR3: TGTGCCAGTAAGGGCTGGGACACTGAAGCTTTCTTT. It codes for CASKGWDTEAFF.

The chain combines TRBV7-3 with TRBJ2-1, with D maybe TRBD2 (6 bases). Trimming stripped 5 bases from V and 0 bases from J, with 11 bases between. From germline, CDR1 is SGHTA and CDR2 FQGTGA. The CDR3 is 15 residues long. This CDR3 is CASSLRDSSYNEQFF. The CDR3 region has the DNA TGTGCCAGCAGCCTCCGGGACTCCTCCTACAATGAGCAGTTCTTC.

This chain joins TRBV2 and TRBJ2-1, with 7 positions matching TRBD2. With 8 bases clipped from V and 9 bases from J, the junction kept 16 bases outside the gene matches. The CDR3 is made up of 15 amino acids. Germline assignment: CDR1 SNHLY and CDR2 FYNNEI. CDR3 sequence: CASGSGWEGSSEQFF. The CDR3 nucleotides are TGTGCCAGCGGATCAGGGTGGGAGGGCTCCTCTGAGCAGTTCTTC.

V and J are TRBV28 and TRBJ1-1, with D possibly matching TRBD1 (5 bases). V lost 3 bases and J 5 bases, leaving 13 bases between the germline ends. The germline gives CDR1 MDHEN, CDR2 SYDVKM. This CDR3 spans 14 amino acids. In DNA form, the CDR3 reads TGTGCCAGCAGTTTTATGGGGGTAGGAACTGAAGCTTTCTTT. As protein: CASSFMGVGTEAFF.

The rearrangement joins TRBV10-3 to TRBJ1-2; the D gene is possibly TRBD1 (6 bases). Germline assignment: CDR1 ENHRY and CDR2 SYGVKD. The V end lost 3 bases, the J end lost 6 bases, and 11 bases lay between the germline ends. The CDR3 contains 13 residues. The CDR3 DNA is TGTGCCATCAGTGACGGCAGGGGCGATGGCTACACCTTC. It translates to CAISDGRGDGYTF.

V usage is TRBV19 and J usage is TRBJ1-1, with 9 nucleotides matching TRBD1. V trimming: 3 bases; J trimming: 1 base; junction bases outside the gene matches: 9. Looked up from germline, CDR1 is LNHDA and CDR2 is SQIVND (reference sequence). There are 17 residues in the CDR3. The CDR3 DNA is TGTGCCAGTAGTATGTGGGACAGGGCCACCCGGAACACTGAAGCTTTCTTT. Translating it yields CASSMWDRATRNTEAFF.

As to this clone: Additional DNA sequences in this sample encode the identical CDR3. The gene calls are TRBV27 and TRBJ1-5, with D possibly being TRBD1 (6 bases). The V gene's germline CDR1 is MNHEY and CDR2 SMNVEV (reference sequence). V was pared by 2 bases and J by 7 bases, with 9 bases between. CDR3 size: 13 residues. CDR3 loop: CASSLGGGQPQHF. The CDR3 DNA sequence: TGTGCCAGCAGTTTAGGGGGCGGGCAGCCCCAGCATTTT.

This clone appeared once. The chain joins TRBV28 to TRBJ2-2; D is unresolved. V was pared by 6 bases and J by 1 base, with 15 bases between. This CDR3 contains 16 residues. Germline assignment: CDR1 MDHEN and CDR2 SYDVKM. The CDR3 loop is CASSRTRILNTGELFF. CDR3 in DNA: TGTGCCAGCAGCCGGACGAGGATTTTGAACACCGGGGAGCTGTTTTTT.

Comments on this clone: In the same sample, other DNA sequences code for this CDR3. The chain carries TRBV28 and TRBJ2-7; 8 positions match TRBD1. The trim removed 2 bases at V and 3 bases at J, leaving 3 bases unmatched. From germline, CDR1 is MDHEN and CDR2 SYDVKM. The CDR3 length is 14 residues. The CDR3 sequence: CASSLGTGGYEQYF. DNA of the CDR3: TGTGCCAGCAGTTTAGGGACAGGTGGCTACGAGCAGTACTTC.

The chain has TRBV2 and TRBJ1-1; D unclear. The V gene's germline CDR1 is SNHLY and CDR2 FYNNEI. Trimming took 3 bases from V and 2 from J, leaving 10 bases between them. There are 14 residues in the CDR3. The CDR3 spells CASSERDSNTEAFF. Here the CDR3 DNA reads TGTGCCAGCAGTGAGAGGGATTCTAACACTGAAGCTTTCTTT. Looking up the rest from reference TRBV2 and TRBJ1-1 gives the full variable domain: EPEVTQTPSHQVTQMGQEVILRCVPISNHLYFYWYRQILGQKVEFLVSFYNNEISEKSEIFDDQFSVERPDGSNFTLKIRSTKLEDSAMYFCASSERDSNTEAFFGQGTRLTVV.

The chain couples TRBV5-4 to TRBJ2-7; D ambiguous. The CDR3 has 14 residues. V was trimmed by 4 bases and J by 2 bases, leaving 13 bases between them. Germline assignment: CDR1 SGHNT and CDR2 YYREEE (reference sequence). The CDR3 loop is CASSLRTRPYEQYF. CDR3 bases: TGTGCCAGCAGCCTCCGGACGCGGCCCTACGAGCAGTACTTC.

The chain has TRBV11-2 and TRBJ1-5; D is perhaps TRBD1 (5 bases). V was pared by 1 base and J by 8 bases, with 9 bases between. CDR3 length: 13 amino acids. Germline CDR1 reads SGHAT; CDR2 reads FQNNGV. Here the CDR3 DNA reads TGTGCCAGCAGCTTAGGGGGGAGGGAGCCCCAGCATTTT. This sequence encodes CASSLGGREPQHF.

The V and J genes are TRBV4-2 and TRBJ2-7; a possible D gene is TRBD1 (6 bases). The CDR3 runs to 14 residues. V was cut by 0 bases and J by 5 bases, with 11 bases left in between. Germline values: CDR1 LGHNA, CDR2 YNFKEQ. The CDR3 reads CASSQEADRHEQYF. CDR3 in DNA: TGTGCCAGCAGCCAAGAGGCCGACAGGCACGAGCAGTACTTC.

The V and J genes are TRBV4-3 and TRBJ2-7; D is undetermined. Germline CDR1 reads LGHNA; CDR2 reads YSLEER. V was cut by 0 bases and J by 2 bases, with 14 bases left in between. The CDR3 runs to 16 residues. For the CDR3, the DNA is TGCGCCAGCAGCCAAGATGGAACGCGAAGGACCTACGAGCAGTACTTC. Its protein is CASSQDGTRRTYEQYF.

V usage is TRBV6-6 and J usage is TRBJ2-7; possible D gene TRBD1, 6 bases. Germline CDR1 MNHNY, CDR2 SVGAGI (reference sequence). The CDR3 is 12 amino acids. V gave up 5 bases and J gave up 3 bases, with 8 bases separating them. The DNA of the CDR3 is TGTGCCAGCAGTCGGGACAACTACGAGCAGTACTTC. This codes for CASSRDNYEQYF.

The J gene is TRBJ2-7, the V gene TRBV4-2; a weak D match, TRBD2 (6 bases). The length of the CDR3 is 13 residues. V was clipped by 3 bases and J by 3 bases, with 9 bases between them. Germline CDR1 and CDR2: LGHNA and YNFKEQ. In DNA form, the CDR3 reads TGTGCCAGCAGCCACGCGGGAAGCTACGAGCAGTACTTC. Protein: CASSHAGSYEQYF.

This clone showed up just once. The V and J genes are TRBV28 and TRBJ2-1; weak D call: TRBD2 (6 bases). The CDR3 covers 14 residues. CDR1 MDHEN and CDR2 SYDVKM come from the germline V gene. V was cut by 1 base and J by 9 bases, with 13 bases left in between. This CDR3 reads CASSLYGRRFEQFF. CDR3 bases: TGTGCCAGCAGTTTATACGGGAGACGGTTTGAGCAGTTCTTC.

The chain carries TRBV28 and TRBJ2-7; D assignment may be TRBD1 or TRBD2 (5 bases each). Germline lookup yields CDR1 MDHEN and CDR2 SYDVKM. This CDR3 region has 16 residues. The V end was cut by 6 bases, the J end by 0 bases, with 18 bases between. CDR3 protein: CASRSPGGQGSYEQYF. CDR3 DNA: TGTGCCAGCAGGTCTCCAGGCGGGCAGGGCTCCTACGAGCAGTACTTC.

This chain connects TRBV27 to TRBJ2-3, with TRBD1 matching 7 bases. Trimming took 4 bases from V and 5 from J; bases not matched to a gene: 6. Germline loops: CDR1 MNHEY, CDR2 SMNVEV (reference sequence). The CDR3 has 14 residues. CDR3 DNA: TGTGCCAGCAGTTCCCGAGACAGGGAAGATACGCAGTATTTT. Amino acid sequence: CASSSRDREDTQYF.

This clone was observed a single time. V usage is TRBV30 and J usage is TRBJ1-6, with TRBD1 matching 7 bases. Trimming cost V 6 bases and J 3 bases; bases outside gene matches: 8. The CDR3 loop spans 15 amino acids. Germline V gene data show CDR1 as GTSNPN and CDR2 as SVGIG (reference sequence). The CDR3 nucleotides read TGTGCCTGCTCGACGCCAGGGGGCTATAATTCACCCCTCCACTTT. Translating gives CACSTPGGYNSPLHF.

For the CDR3, the DNA is TGTGCCAGCAGTTACTCAACTAGCGGGAGCCACGAGCAGTACTTC. Amino acids: CASSYSTSGSHEQYF. The chain carries TRBV6-5 and TRBJ2-7, with 11 positions matching TRBD2. This CDR3 comprises 15 residues. CDR1 is MNHEY, CDR2 SVGAGI, per germline. V lost 0 bases and J lost 5; bases outside the gene matches: 3.

CDR3 protein: CASNPGQGTSQPQHF. In DNA form, the CDR3 reads TGTGCCAGCAATCCGGGACAGGGGACAAGTCAGCCCCAGCATTTT. This chain connects TRBV6-5 to TRBJ1-5, with 10 bases lining up with TRBD1. CDR3 size: 15 residues. Germline V CDR1 and CDR2: MNHEY, SVGAGI. With 7 bases clipped from V and 6 bases from J, the junction kept 9 bases outside the gene matches.

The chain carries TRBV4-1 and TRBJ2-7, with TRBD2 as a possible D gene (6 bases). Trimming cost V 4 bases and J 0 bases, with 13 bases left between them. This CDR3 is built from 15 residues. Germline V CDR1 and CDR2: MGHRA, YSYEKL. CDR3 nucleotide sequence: TGCGCCAGCAGCCCCGAGGCGGGAAGCTCCTACGAGCAGTACTTC. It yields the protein CASSPEAGSSYEQYF.

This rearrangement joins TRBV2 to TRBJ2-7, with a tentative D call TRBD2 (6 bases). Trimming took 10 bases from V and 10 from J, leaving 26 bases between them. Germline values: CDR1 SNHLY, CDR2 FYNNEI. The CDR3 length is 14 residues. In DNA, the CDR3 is TGTGCCACCCAACCCAGACTAGGCCCCCGCTCTCAGTACTTC. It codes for CATQPRLGPRSQYF.

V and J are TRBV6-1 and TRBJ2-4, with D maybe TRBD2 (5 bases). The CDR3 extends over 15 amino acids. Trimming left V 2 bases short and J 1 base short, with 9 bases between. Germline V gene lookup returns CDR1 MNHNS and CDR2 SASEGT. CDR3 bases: TGTGCCAGCAGTGAATTTGGGGAGGCCAAAAACATTCAGTACTTC. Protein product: CASSEFGEAKNIQYF.

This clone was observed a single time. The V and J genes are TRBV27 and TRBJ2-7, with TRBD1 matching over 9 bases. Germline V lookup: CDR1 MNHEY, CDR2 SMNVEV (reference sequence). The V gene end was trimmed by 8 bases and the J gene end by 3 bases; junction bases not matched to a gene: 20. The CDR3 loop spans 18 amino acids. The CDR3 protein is CASPYPVRDRDRDYEQYF. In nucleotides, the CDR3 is TGTGCCAGCCCTTATCCGGTTCGAGACCGGGACAGGGACTACGAGCAGTACTTC.

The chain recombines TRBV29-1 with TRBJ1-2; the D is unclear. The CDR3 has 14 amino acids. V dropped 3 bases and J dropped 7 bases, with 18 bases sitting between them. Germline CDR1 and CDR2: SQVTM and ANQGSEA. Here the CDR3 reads CSVDSRGMLCGYTF. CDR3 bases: TGCAGCGTTGATTCTCGGGGAATGTTGTGTGGCTACACCTTC. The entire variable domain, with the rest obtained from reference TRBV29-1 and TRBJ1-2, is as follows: SAVISQKPSRDICQRGTSLTIQCQVDSQVTMMFWYRQQPGQSLTLIATANQGSEATYESGFVIDKFPISRPNLTFSTLTVSNMSPEDSSIYLCSVDSRGMLCGYTFGSGTRLTVV.